A single sample gave rise to the 20 T cell receptor beta chains below, sequenced in a study of CXCR3-negative and CXCR3-positive naive CD8 T cells. Study-wide results and caveats: CXCR3-positive naive cells had more hydrophobic TRB CDR3s than CXCR3-negative naive cells.

It was by 5' RACE with UMI labels that the TRB cDNA libraries were prepared. After re-calling the 5' RACE reads, TCRdb lists one entry per CDR3 protein, DNA absent. This table lists about 150,000 distinct CDR3 sequences. No antigens are known for them. Specimen: naive CXCR3+ CD8+ T cells from blood. The sample's subset: CD45RO-CCR7+CD27+CD95- naive CD8+ T cells expressing CXCR3 (TNR3+). The receptors here all came from a human donor in good health. Some clones in this sample may be carry-over from other donors' samples.

The J gene is TRBJ2-2, the V gene TRBV2; TCRdb selects TRBD1, and the lack of DNA leaves this call unchecked. Germline lookup yields CDR1 SNHLY and CDR2 FYNNEI. The length of the CDR3 is 16 residues. CDR3 protein: CASNPGMGSNTGELFF. Combining the CDR3 with reference TRBV2 and TRBJ2-2 gives the whole variable domain EPEVTQTPSHQVTQMGQEVILRCVPISNHLYFYWYRQILGQKVEFLVSFYNNEISEKSEIFDDQFSVERPDGSNFTLKIRSTKLEDSAMYFCASNPGMGSNTGELFFGEGSRLTVL.

The genes are TRBV24-1 and TRBJ2-1; lacking DNA, the TRBD2 call made by TCRdb goes unchecked. Germline CDR1 reads KGHDR; CDR2 reads SFDVKD. The CDR3 totals 19 residues. CDR3 sequence reads: CATSEGTSGIQRYYNEQFF.

This chain links TRBV13 with TRBJ2-7; TCRdb outputs TRBD2, but without DNA this stays unchecked. Germline V lookup: CDR1 PRHDT, CDR2 FYEKMQ (reference sequence). This CDR3 spans 16 amino acids. CDR3 in amino acids: CASSLKLAGYSDEQYF.

V and J are TRBV2 and TRBJ2-7. The CDR3 totals 18 residues. Germline lookup yields CDR1 SNHLY and CDR2 FYNNEI. The chain's CDR3 is CASRDLIAASGSSYEQYF.

The J gene is TRBJ2-7, the V gene TRBV4-1; TCRdb proposes TRBD2, but this gene call is untestable without DNA. CDR3 length: 16 amino acids. Germline CDR1 MGHRA, CDR2 YSYEKL. CDR3 sequence reads: CASSQDRLAYSYEQYF.

The V call is TRBV15, the J call TRBJ2-7; TCRdb reports TRBD1, a call that lacks DNA to check it against. The CDR3 loop spans 15 amino acids. Germline V gene sequence: CDR1 LNHNV, CDR2 YYDKDF (reference sequence). The CDR3: CATSSPGQESYEQYF.

The chain recombines TRBV6-2 or TRBV6-3 with TRBJ2-5; no DNA is available, so the TRBD1 call from TCRdb remains unchecked. Per germline, CDR1 MNHEY and CDR2 SVGEGT. This CDR3 has 15 residues. The CDR3 spells CASSYPAGVGETQYF.

J is TRBJ2-1 and V is TRBV6-6; TCRdb picks TRBD1, but there is no DNA to check that call. This CDR3 region has 13 residues. Per germline, CDR1 MNHNY and CDR2 SVGAGI (reference sequence). CDR3 sequence reads: CASRENRGVEQFF.

The chain combines TRBV4-1 with TRBJ2-7. The germline V gene has CDR1 MGHRA and CDR2 YSYEKL. CDR3 size: 11 residues. The CDR3 is CASSQLNEQYF.

This chain links TRBV7-9 with TRBJ1-1. The CDR3 covers 15 residues. Germline V gene data show CDR1 as SEHNR and CDR2 as FQNEAQ (reference sequence). The CDR3 reads CASSLGVNVNTEAFF.

The J gene is TRBJ2-1, the V gene TRBV7-7; TCRdb names TRBD1, which stays unverified in the absence of DNA. CDR3 length: 13 amino acids. Germline assignment: CDR1 SSHAT and CDR2 FNYEAQ (reference sequence). CDR3 loop: CASSLGQGNEQFF.

The rearrangement links TRBV4-1 to TRBJ2-7. Germline loops: CDR1 MGHRA, CDR2 YSYEKL. There are 15 residues in the CDR3. CDR3 amino acids: CASSQYDTSLYEQYF.

The chain has TRBV28 and TRBJ1-6; TCRdb names TRBD1, which stays unverified in the absence of DNA. The CDR3 covers 15 residues. Germline lookup yields CDR1 MDHEN and CDR2 SYDVKM. This CDR3 is CASSSPQPGNSPLHF.

The CDR3 spells CSARDLTLTAYSNQPQHF. The chain has TRBV20-1 and TRBJ1-5; the TRBD1 assignment by TCRdb is unverifiable without DNA. CDR1 is DFQATT, CDR2 SNEGSKA, per germline (reference sequence). CDR3 length equals 18 residues.

The CDR3 loop is CASKGQGHTDTQYF. The rearrangement uses TRBV6-2 or TRBV6-3 and TRBJ2-3; TCRdb's D call of TRBD1 is untestable without DNA. The CDR3 covers 14 residues. Germline CDR1 MNHEY, CDR2 SVGEGT.

The CDR3 sequence is CASSSREGASYEQYF. This chain links TRBV7-9 with TRBJ2-7; TCRdb's assignment of TRBD1 cannot be checked, as there is no DNA. The germline gives CDR1 SEHNR, CDR2 FQNEAQ (reference sequence). This CDR3 region has 15 residues.

The V and J genes are TRBV4-2 and TRBJ2-1; TCRdb names TRBD2, which stays unverified in the absence of DNA. The CDR3 is 14 residues long. CDR1 is LGHNA and CDR2 is YNFKEQ in the germline V gene. The chain's CDR3 is CASSQIGGDNEQFF.

V and J are TRBV28 and TRBJ2-4; lacking DNA, the TRBD1 call made by TCRdb goes unchecked. The CDR3 spans 12 residues. CDR1 is MDHEN, CDR2 SYDVKM, per germline. The CDR3 loop is CASSLTGLIQYF.

The V call is TRBV6-2 or TRBV6-3, the J call TRBJ2-3; TCRdb designates TRBD2, a call that cannot be tested without DNA. The CDR3 loop spans 15 amino acids. CDR1 and CDR2 from the germline V gene are MNHEY and SVGEGT. The CDR3: CASSWVGGGTDTQYF.

The chain joins TRBV29-1 to TRBJ2-1. The CDR3 consists of 11 residues. Germline assignment: CDR1 SQVTM and CDR2 ANQGSEA. CDR3 amino acids: CSAEGGHEQFF.